This TCR beta chain was recovered during a study of blood T cell repertoires in COVID-19. About the study: COVID-19 samples from acute and convalescent phases originated in the United States, Italy and Spain. Sample material is recorded as cDNA or gDNA derived from T cells, B-cell-depleted T cells, or PBMCs.

In the study's own analysis: For nucleated cells, counts were estimated from reference gene primer amplification. Measured with immunoSEQ multiplex PCR; TCRdb has only the in-frame clones, and not every one. V and J calls and clone size are those listed in that table; D and trimming were worked out from the DNA. The repertoire consists of about 140,000 clones, with 75% to 85% occurring once and the leading ten covering approximately 3.4%. CDR1 is SGHDT and CDR2 is YYEEEE in the germline V gene. V was clipped by 0 bases and J by 0 bases, with 4 bases between them. This CDR3 comprises 15 residues. The sample consisted of peripheral blood. This clonotype originated in a man aged 65 to 85 who had recovered from COVID-19. The V and J genes are TRBV5-6 and TRBJ2-6; D is unclear. DNA of the CDR3: TGTGCCAGCAGCTTGGGCTACTCTGGGGCCAACGTCCTGACTTTC. Translating it yields CASSLGYSGANVLTF. Full variable domain (missing parts from reference TRBV5-6 and TRBJ2-6): DAGVTQSPTHLIKTRGQQVTLRCSPKSGHDTVSWYQQALGQGPQFIFQYYEEEERQRGNFPDRFSGHQFPNYSSELNVNALLLGDSALYLCASSLGYSGANVLTFGAGSRLTVL.